Described below is a single TCR beta chain sequence and its context. What it binds is not known. TCRdb's copy holds only in-frame clones and misses some; the assay was immunoSEQ multiplex PCR. This sample has 38,000 or so clones, with roughly 80% found just once. Single viable CD3+CD4+CD8-CD45RO+ cells were sorted as the memory CD4+ T cells. After thawing, CD4+ T cells were positively selected. This sample stems from a study of memory CD4+ T cells and cytomegalovirus serostatus. Broader study findings: Of under 200 reported CMV TCRbeta sequences, under 70 were found in memory CD4+ repertoires.

Germline V lookup: CDR1 SGHTS, CDR2 YDEGEE. V lost 7 bases, J lost 2 bases, and 14 bases lay in between. The CDR3 contains 14 residues. The receptor was isolated from an adult in good health and CMV-seronegative. The chain joins TRBV5-8 to TRBJ2-3; D possibly uses TRBD1 or TRBD2 (6 bases each). Sequenced sample: memory CD4+ T cells from blood. The CDR3 loop is CASGSGGLTDTQYF. The CDR3, as DNA: TGTGCCAGCGGTTCCGGGGGCCTCACAGATACGCAGTATTTT.